This T cell receptor beta chain was recovered during a study of beta chain features in type 1 diabetes. Broader study findings: Patients with Type 1 diabetes showed moderately but significantly shorter TCRB CDR3s in all four CD4+ subsets. A closer apparent resemblance between naive, central memory and Treg TCRB repertoires was seen in patients than in healthy donors. Although PCR might favor shorter templates, it would do so equally in patients and controls. Diminished insertions and augmented deletions at VDJ junctions characterized type 1 diabetes patients.

Notes on this clone: Its specificity is not known.

The V end was cut by 4 bases, the J end by 6 bases, with 15 bases between. The germline V gene encodes CDR1 LGHNA and CDR2 YSLEER. The CDR3 runs 14 residues. The sequenced template was cDNA made from the entire isolated RNA. Here immunoSEQ multiplex PCR was the method, and the copy in TCRdb shows in-frame clones only, minus some. The table lists over 15,000 clones, 40% to 45% of them singletons. The sequencing input was stem cell memory CD4+ T cells from blood. This sequence joins TRBV4-3 and TRBJ1-2; no firm D call. The clonotype originates from a woman aged 40 to 55 in good health. Here the CDR3 reads CASSPLWREDGYTF. The CDR3 DNA reads TGCGCCAGCAGCCCGCTGTGGAGGGAGGATGGCTACACCTTC.